Listed below are T cell receptor beta chains from one sample, sequenced in a study of cytomegalovirus exposure and HLA in healthy donors. The assay was immunoSEQ multiplex PCR, and TCRdb's table has in-frame clones only and misses some. The table gives some 42,000 clones; the top ten clones make up 1% to 1.5% of it. Material: PBMCs. The source of these receptors is a man aged 25 to 40 in good health and CMV-seronegative. Both conserved end residues are part of each CDR3. D genes are given only for firm matches.

>TRBV6-5|-|TRBJ2-1
CASSAPGADDNEQFF
TGTGCCAGCAGTGCCCCTGGGGCAGACGACAATGAGCAGTTCTTC
>TRBV5-1|-|TRBJ1-1
CASSLDGGRTEAFF
TGCGCCAGCAGCTTGGACGGGGGTCGCACTGAAGCTTTCTTT
>TRBV5-6|TRBD1|TRBJ2-7
CASSGTGGPHYEQYF
TGTGCCAGCAGCGGTACAGGGGGCCCTCACTACGAGCAGTACTTC
>TRBV15|-|TRBJ1-5
CATSRDYGGDQPQHF
TGTGCCACCAGCAGAGATTATGGGGGGGATCAGCCCCAGCATTTT
>TRBV27|-|TRBJ1-2
CATSSGVYGYTF
TGTGCCACCTCGTCGGGGGTTTATGGCTACACCTTC
>TRBV29-1|-|TRBJ2-5
CSVEQQGGTQYF
TGCAGCGTTGAGCAGCAAGGAGGGACCCAGTACTTC
>TRBV19|TRBD1|TRBJ1-1
CASSTGTGGTEAFF
TGTGCCAGTAGTACCGGGACAGGCGGTACTGAAGCTTTCTTT
>TRBV30|TRBD2|TRBJ2-3
CAWSARGRDTQYF
TGTGCCTGGAGTGCGCGGGGGAGGGATACGCAGTATTTT
>TRBV5-4|-|TRBJ2-7
CASSLSAASSYEQYF
TGTGCCAGCAGCTTATCAGCGGCTAGCTCCTACGAGCAGTACTTC
>TRBV6-5|TRBD1|TRBJ2-7
CASSFADRISYEQYF
TGTGCCAGCAGTTTCGCGGACAGGATTAGCTACGAGCAGTACTTC
>TRBV5-6|TRBD2|TRBJ2-7
CASSVTGGNYEQYF
TGTGCCAGCAGCGTGACGGGGGGGAATTACGAGCAGTACTTC
>TRBV30|TRBD1|TRBJ1-2
CAWSGGQGDGYTF
TGTGCCTGGAGTGGGGGACAGGGAGATGGCTACACCTTC
>TRBV4-3|TRBD2|TRBJ2-1
CASSPSGGTLYNEQFF
TGCGCCAGCAGCCCTAGCGGGGGCACCCTCTACAATGAGCAGTTCTTC
>TRBV9|TRBD2|TRBJ2-7
CASGVDIGTNYEQYF
TGTGCCAGCGGGGTTGATATAGGGACTAACTACGAGCAGTACTTC
>TRBV6-5|-|TRBJ1-5
CASRPTENSNQPQHF
TGTGCCAGCAGACCTACAGAGAATAGCAATCAGCCCCAGCATTTT
>TRBV7-2|TRBD1|TRBJ2-7
CASSLAPGQTYEQYF
TGTGCCAGCAGCTTAGCTCCGGGACAGACCTACGAGCAGTACTTC
>TRBV4-2|TRBD2|TRBJ2-7
CASSPLAGAGEQYF
TGTGCCAGCAGCCCACTAGCGGGAGCTGGGGAGCAGTACTTC
>TRBV6-6|-|TRBJ2-3
CASSGLVIGDTQYF
TGTGCCAGCAGTGGGCTCGTGATAGGAGATACGCAGTATTTT
>TRBV7-3|-|TRBJ2-1
CASSPNVGNEQFF
TGTGCCAGCAGCCCCAATGTCGGGAATGAGCAGTTCTTC
>TRBV5-1|-|TRBJ2-7
CASSLAGADYEQYF
TGCGCCAGCAGCTTGGCAGGGGCTGACTACGAGCAGTACTTC
>TRBV30|TRBD1|TRBJ1-2
CAWSRQGSYGYTF
TGTGCCTGGAGTCGACAGGGAAGCTATGGCTACACCTTC
>TRBV27|TRBD1|TRBJ2-5
CASGRQGFEETQYF
TGTGCCAGCGGGCGACAGGGGTTTGAGGAGACCCAGTACTTC
>TRBV7-2|TRBD1|TRBJ1-6
CASSLMGQGNSPLHF
TGTGCCAGCAGCTTAATGGGACAGGGGAATTCACCCCTCCACTTT
>TRBV28|-|TRBJ1-2
CASSYRDYGYTF
TGTGCCAGCAGTTACAGGGACTATGGCTACACCTTC
>TRBV15|-|TRBJ1-2
CATSRDPEGNYGYTF
TGTGCCACCAGCAGAGATCCGGAGGGTAACTATGGCTACACCTTC
>TRBV5-1|-|TRBJ1-1
CASSLAQDEAFF
TGCGCCAGCAGCTTGGCACAGGATGAAGCTTTCTTT
>TRBV29-1|-|TRBJ1-2
CSVRGQLRGYGYTF
TGCAGCGTTAGGGGACAACTACGGGGTTATGGCTACACCTTC
>TRBV5-6|-|TRBJ2-7
CASSLDPGNFYEQYF
TGTGCCAGCAGCTTGGATCCAGGGAATTTCTACGAGCAGTACTTC
>TRBV7-2|-|TRBJ1-1
CASSLQGLDTEAFF
TGTGCCAGCAGCCTACAGGGCTTGGACACTGAAGCTTTCTTT
>TRBV4-2|-|TRBJ2-7
CASSPRRGYEQYF
TGTGCCAGCAGCCCCCGAAGGGGCTACGAGCAGTACTTC
>TRBV30|-|TRBJ1-2
CAWGGKPGTVTNYGYTF
TGTGCCTGGGGAGGGAAACCCGGGACTGTGACTAACTATGGCTACACCTTC
>TRBV6-1|-|TRBJ2-1
CASSVTGNEQFF
TGTGCCAGCAGTGTAACAGGGAATGAGCAGTTCTTC
>TRBV30|-|TRBJ1-2
CAWSGRVQGGYGYTF
TGTGCCTGGAGCGGTAGAGTGCAGGGAGGCTATGGCTACACCTTC
>TRBV5-1|TRBD2|TRBJ2-7
CASSRTSGGPYEQYF
TGCGCCAGCAGCCGGACTAGCGGCGGACCCTACGAGCAGTACTTC
>TRBV7-6|TRBD2|TRBJ2-7
CASSLRRGGEQYF
TGTGCCAGCAGCTTAAGGCGGGGGGGCGAGCAGTACTTC
>TRBV7-9|TRBD1|TRBJ2-3
CASSLQPGQGTDTQYF
TGTGCCAGCAGCTTGCAACCGGGACAGGGAACAGATACGCAGTATTTT
>TRBV6-5|-|TRBJ1-6
CAGRSGNSPLHF
TGTGCCGGAAGGTCAGGGAATTCACCCCTACACTTT
>TRBV7-9|-|TRBJ2-7
CASSLASGEQYF
TGTGCCAGCAGCTTAGCCTCAGGGGAGCAGTACTTC
>TRBV6-5|-|TRBJ1-2
CASSSDSGYYGYTF
TGTGCCAGCAGTTCAGACAGCGGGTACTATGGCTACACCTTC
>TRBV5-1|TRBD1|TRBJ2-2
CASSIGQATGELFF
TGCGCCAGCAGCATCGGACAGGCCACCGGGGAGCTGTTTTTT
>TRBV7-9|TRBD2|TRBJ2-1
CASSSSGRAAGEQFF
TGTGCCAGCAGCTCTAGCGGGAGGGCCGCAGGTGAGCAGTTCTTC
>TRBV5-1|-|TRBJ1-1
CASSLGAGAEAFF
TGCGCCAGCAGCTTGGGGGCAGGGGCTGAAGCTTTCTTT
>TRBV4-3|-|TRBJ2-1
CASSSGLSQFF
TGCGCCAGCAGCTCTGGACTATCGCAGTTCTTC
>TRBV4-3|-|TRBJ2-2
CASSQGGGTNTGELFF
TGCGCCAGCAGCCAAGGGGGCGGGACGAACACCGGGGAGCTGTTTTTT
>TRBV5-4|TRBD1|TRBJ2-1
CASSGTEKVNEQFF
TGTGCCAGCAGCGGGACAGAAAAGGTGAATGAGCAGTTCTTC